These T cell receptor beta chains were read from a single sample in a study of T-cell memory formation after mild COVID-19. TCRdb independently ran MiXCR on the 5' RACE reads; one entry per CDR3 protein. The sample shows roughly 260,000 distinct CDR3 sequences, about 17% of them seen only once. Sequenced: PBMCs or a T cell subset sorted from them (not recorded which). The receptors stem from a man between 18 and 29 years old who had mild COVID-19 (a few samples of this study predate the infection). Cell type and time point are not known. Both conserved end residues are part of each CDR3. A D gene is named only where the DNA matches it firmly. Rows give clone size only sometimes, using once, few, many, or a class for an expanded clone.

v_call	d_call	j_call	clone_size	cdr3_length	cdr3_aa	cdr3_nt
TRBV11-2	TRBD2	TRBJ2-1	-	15	CASSPTGTSNNEQFF	TGTGCCAGCAGCCCGACCGGGACTAGCAACAATGAGCAGTTCTTC
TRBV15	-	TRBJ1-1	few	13	CATSRDQGQRAFF	TGTGCCACCAGCAGAGACCAGGGGCAACGGGCTTTCTTT
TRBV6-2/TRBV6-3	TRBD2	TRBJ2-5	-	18	CASSYSVRSGVVQETQYF	TGTGCCAGCAGTTACTCGGTCCGAAGCGGGGTTGTCCAAGAGACCCAGTACTTC
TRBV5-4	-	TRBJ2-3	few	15	CASSPTGNAADTQYF	TGTGCCAGCAGCCCTACAGGGAACGCGGCAGATACGCAGTATTTT
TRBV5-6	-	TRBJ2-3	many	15	CASSLFQMGTDTQYF	TGTGCCAGCAGCTTGTTCCAGATGGGGACAGATACGCAGTATTTT
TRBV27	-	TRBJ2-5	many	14	CASSSTGLGETQYF	TGTGCCAGCAGTTCAACAGGGTTGGGAGAGACCCAGTACTTC
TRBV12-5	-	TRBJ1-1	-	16	CASGLVLGAPDTEAFF	TGTGCTAGTGGTTTGGTATTGGGGGCGCCGGACACTGAAGCTTTCTTT
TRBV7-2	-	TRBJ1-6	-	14	CASSPRPRDSPLHF	TGTGCCAGCAGCCCTCGACCTCGGGATTCACCCCTCCACTTT
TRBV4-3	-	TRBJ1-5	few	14	CASSQDLENQPQHF	TGCGCCAGCAGCCAAGATCTCGAGAATCAGCCCCAGCATTTT
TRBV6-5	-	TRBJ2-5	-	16	CASSYSSRGDVETQYF	TGTGCCAGCAGTTACTCGTCGAGGGGGGACGTGGAGACCCAGTACTTC
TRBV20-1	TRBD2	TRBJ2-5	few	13	CSARGWGGETQYF	TGCAGTGCTAGAGGTTGGGGAGGGGAGACCCAGTACTTC
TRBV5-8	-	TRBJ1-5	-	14	CASNSWAEYQPQHF	TGTGCCAGCAACTCGTGGGCAGAATATCAGCCCCAGCATTTT
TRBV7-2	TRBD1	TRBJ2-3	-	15	CASSLLGQGPDTQYF	TGTGCCAGCAGCTTATTGGGACAGGGGCCAGATACGCAGTATTTT
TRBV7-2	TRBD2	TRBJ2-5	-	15	CASSLVAGLQETQYF	TGTGCCAGCAGCTTAGTAGCGGGCCTTCAAGAGACCCAGTACTTC